What follows is one T cell receptor (beta chain) and its context. What it binds is unknown. This specimen comes from a study of OX40 agonist ivuxolimab in advanced cancers. General study results and limits: The study observed clonal expansion of CD4+ and CD8+ blood T cells by week 6 at 0.1 to 3.0 mg/kg.

Germline V gene sequence: CDR1 SNHLY, CDR2 FYNNEI. CDR3 size: 12 residues. V shed 6 bases and J shed 2 bases, with 8 bases lying between them. Repertoires were generated with immunoSEQ multiplex PCR, while TCRdb's copy carries only in-frame clones and drops some. This sample yields tens of thousands of clones, of which roughly nine tenths are seen a single time; 0.19% belongs to the top ten. The source material was CD4+ or CD8+ T cells sorted from blood, sampled in a trial of the OX40 agonist ivuxolimab. This TCR was sampled from an adult with an advanced solid tumor such as melanoma, head and neck, liver or kidney cancer. V gene TRBV2 combines with J gene TRBJ2-7; unclear D gene. CDR3 region: CASSLSTYEQYV. Written as DNA, the CDR3 is TGTGCCAGCAGCCTCAGTACCTACGAGCAGTACGTC.